Presented here are 17 T cell receptor beta chains from one specimen sequenced in a study of shared clonotypes between healthy human individuals. The table came from immunoSEQ multiplex PCR; TCRdb's copy has only in-frame clones and leaves some out. This sample has some 2.1 million clones, with roughly 95% found just once. CD45RO-negative CD8 cells positively selected for CCR7 made up the naive population, which excluded terminally differentiated effector memory CD45RA+ cells. The specimen sequenced was naive CD8+ T cells sorted from blood. These TCRs come from a man younger than 35 in good health.

This clone showed up just once. The CDR3 bases are TGTGCCAGCAGGGACCGGGGTCAAGAGACCCAGTACTTC. Protein product: CASRDRGQETQYF. The genes are TRBV6-5 and TRBJ2-5; maybe TRBD2 (5 bases). Per the germline V gene, CDR1 is MNHEY and CDR2 is SVGAGI. The V gene lost 6 bases and the J gene lost 2 bases, with 10 bases spanning the gap. The CDR3 contains 13 residues.

The chain recombines TRBV13 with TRBJ2-1; D unresolved. The CDR3 runs 15 residues. The germline V gene encodes CDR1 PRHDT and CDR2 FYEKMQ (reference sequence). The V and J ends lost 5 bases and 0 bases respectively, with 11 bases between them. The CDR3 reads CASSHIGSSYNEQFF. As DNA, the CDR3 is TGTGCCAGCAGCCATATCGGTAGCTCCTACAATGAGCAGTTCTTC.

The CDR3 sequence is CASSLAEVGTYNSPLHF. DNA of the CDR3: TGTGCCAGCAGCTTAGCGGAGGTTGGAACCTATAATTCACCCCTCCACTTT. The chain has TRBV7-6 and TRBJ1-6, with unresolved D. V dropped 0 bases and J dropped 2 bases, with 11 bases sitting between them. Germline V gene sequence: CDR1 SGHVS, CDR2 FNYEAQ. CDR3 length: 17 amino acids.

This clone has only one observation. The chain couples TRBV6-1 to TRBJ1-1, with a tentative D call TRBD1 (5 bases). Germline-derived CDR1 and CDR2 are MNHNS and SASEGT. Deletions cut 6 bases from V and 0 bases from J, with 11 bases between. This CDR3 has 14 amino acids. The CDR3 bases are TGTGCCAGCAGCCTCAGGGAGATGAACACTGAAGCTTTCTTT. Translation gives CASSLREMNTEAFF.

The rearrangement uses TRBV7-9 and TRBJ2-5, with 14 nucleotides matching TRBD2. This CDR3 region has 18 residues. J gave up 5 bases and V 5 bases, and 13 bases lay outside the gene matches. Per the germline V gene, CDR1 is SEHNR and CDR2 is FQNEAQ (reference sequence). The CDR3 region is CASSPADLGLAGDETQYF. CDR3 in DNA: TGTGCCAGCAGCCCAGCGGACTTGGGACTAGCGGGGGATGAGACCCAGTACTTC.

This chain joins TRBV30 and TRBJ2-1, with 8 nucleotides matching TRBD1. Germline values: CDR1 GTSNPN, CDR2 SVGIG (reference sequence). The CDR3 runs to 16 residues. V lost 3 bases to trimming and J lost 3 bases; unmatched junction nucleotides: 10. The CDR3 protein is CAWRGQTGVIYNEQFF. Written as DNA, the CDR3 is TGTGCCTGGAGAGGACAGACAGGGGTTATCTACAATGAGCAGTTCTTC.

The table lists this clone with a count of one. CDR3 residues: CASSSAGATNEKLFF. The CDR3 DNA is TGTGCCAGCAGTTCCGCAGGTGCAACTAATGAAAAACTGTTTTTT. This chain uses TRBV27 with TRBJ1-4, with D hard to call. Germline CDR1 is MNHEY and CDR2 is SMNVEV (reference sequence). V dropped 4 bases and J dropped 0 bases, with 9 bases sitting between them. There are 15 residues in the CDR3.

The chain joins TRBV6-5 to TRBJ1-4; maybe TRBD1 (5 bases). Trimming removed 5 bases from V and 9 bases from J, with 16 bases in between. This CDR3 has 14 residues. Germline CDR1 MNHEY, CDR2 SVGAGI. The CDR3 here is CASSPGTTRQKLFF. CDR3 in DNA: TGTGCCAGCAGTCCGGGGACTACCCGTCAAAAACTGTTTTTT.

The J gene is TRBJ2-5, the V gene TRBV6-5, with 10 bases that match TRBD2. Germline CDR1 and CDR2: MNHEY and SVGAGI. The CDR3 covers 15 residues. The V segment lost 2 bases and the J segment 2 bases; nucleotides outside the gene matches: 2. The CDR3 is CASSYGAGGQETQYF. The CDR3 nucleotides read TGTGCCAGCAGTTACGGAGCGGGAGGGCAAGAGACCCAGTACTTC.

The chain recombines TRBV28 with TRBJ2-5; 8 bases line up with TRBD1. CDR1 and CDR2 from the germline V gene are MDHEN and SYDVKM. The CDR3 contains 18 residues. Trimming removed 3 bases from V and 4 bases from J; junction bases left unmatched: 16. The CDR3 nucleotides read TGTGCCAGCAGTTTGGGTTTTTCGACAGGGGAGTTTGGAGAGACCCAGTACTTC. This codes for CASSLGFSTGEFGETQYF.

This clone was counted only a few times. Additional DNA sequences in this sample encode the identical CDR3. This chain links TRBV2 with TRBJ2-2; 7 positions agree with TRBD1. The trim removed 5 bases at V and 0 bases at J, leaving 6 bases unmatched. Germline CDR1 is SNHLY and CDR2 is FYNNEI. CDR3 length: 16 amino acids. Here the CDR3 reads CASSPTGAANTGELFF. The CDR3 nucleotides are TGTGCCAGCAGTCCCACAGGGGCCGCGAACACCGGGGAGCTGTTTTTT. The full variable domain, its missing parts supplied by reference TRBV2 and TRBJ2-2, is EPEVTQTPSHQVTQMGQEVILRCVPISNHLYFYWYRQILGQKVEFLVSFYNNEISEKSEIFDDQFSVERPDGSNFTLKIRSTKLEDSAMYFCASSPTGAANTGELFFGEGSRLTVL.

The V gene is TRBV30, the J gene TRBJ2-7; D unclear. V gave up 7 bases and J gave up 0 bases, with 13 bases separating them. Per the germline V gene, CDR1 is GTSNPN and CDR2 is SVGIG (reference sequence). CDR3 length equals 13 residues. In DNA, the CDR3 is TGTGCCTCTGACGGACCCCGCTCCTACGAGCAGTACTTC. It codes for CASDGPRSYEQYF.

The rearrangement joins TRBV6-5 to TRBJ2-7; 9 nucleotides align to TRBD2. The length of the CDR3 is 15 residues. Trimming took 4 bases from V and 3 from J; bases not matched to a gene: 7. Looked up from germline, CDR1 is MNHEY and CDR2 is SVGAGI. DNA of the CDR3: TGTGCCAGCAGTTTCGGGACTAGCCCTGGCTACGAGCAGTACTTC. Its translation is CASSFGTSPGYEQYF.

The CDR3 DNA sequence: TGTGCCAGCTCACCACCGGGATATGGCTACACCTTC. It is translated as CASSPPGYGYTF. The gene calls are TRBV18 and TRBJ1-2; no clear D. Germline loops: CDR1 KGHSH, CDR2 LQKENI. V lost 0 bases, J lost 5 bases, and 4 bases lay in between. The CDR3 has 12 amino acids.

The chain carries TRBV27 and TRBJ1-4, with D perhaps TRBD1 (6 bases). V dropped 11 bases and J dropped 3 bases, with 16 bases sitting between them. This CDR3 has 14 amino acids. Germline V gene lookup returns CDR1 MNHEY and CDR2 SMNVEV (reference sequence). CDR3 in amino acids: CAWTRGHSNEKLFF. CDR3 sequence (DNA): TGTGCCTGGACCAGGGGACACTCTAATGAAAAACTGTTTTTT.

The rearrangement uses TRBV5-6 and TRBJ1-1, with 7 positions matching TRBD1. This CDR3 contains 15 residues. CDR1 is SGHDT, CDR2 YYEEEE, per germline. V shed 3 bases, J shed 3 bases, and the junction held 8 bases outside the gene matches. CDR3 residues: CASSSPFQGDTEAFF. The CDR3, as DNA: TGTGCCAGCAGCTCCCCATTCCAGGGGGACACTGAAGCTTTCTTT.

V gene TRBV7-6 combines with J gene TRBJ1-2; 9 bases align to TRBD1. The trim removed 3 bases at V and 6 bases at J, leaving 23 bases unmatched. Per the germline V gene, CDR1 is SGHVS and CDR2 is FNYEAQ. This CDR3 contains 20 residues. The CDR3 DNA is TGTGCCAGCAGCTTGGCCCCAAATATAGTACCGGGACAGGGAGAAAATGGCTACACCTTC. Translated, it gives CASSLAPNIVPGQGENGYTF.